These 32 T cell receptor beta chains were all obtained from the same sample, sequenced in a study of T cell clones after liver transplantation. Produced via immunoSEQ multiplex PCR; TCRdb's table is partial and in-frame only. This sample has 25,000 to 35,000 clones; 90% to 95% occur once, and the top ten carry more than 25%. The sequences come from CD8+ T cells from blood, collected 12 months after liver transplant. All receptors come from a human patient who received a liver transplant. Some T cells may originate from the graft donor.

The chain uses TRBV5-1 and TRBJ1-3, with D unclear. The V gene's germline CDR1 is SGHRS and CDR2 YFSETQ. Trimming shortened V by 0 bases and J by 0 bases, and 7 bases separated the two germline ends. The CDR3 extends over 15 amino acids. CDR3 sequence reads: CASSLAPSSGNTIYF. CDR3 DNA: TGCGCCAGCAGCTTGGCCCCTAGCTCTGGAAACACCATATATTTT.

The chain employs TRBV6-5 and TRBJ2-1; the D is unclear. This CDR3 is 11 amino acids long. Between the trimmed V and J ends, which lost 5 bases and 4 bases, there was a span of 3 bases. Germline V gene data show CDR1 as MNHEY and CDR2 as SVGAGI. CDR3 loop: CASSIYNEQFF. The CDR3 coding sequence is TGTGCCAGCAGTATATACAATGAGCAGTTCTTC.

This chain connects TRBV9 to TRBJ2-1; no clear D. The CDR3 is made up of 15 amino acids. The V gene's germline CDR1 is SGDLS and CDR2 YYNGEE. Trimming removed 0 bases from V and 10 bases from J, with 17 bases in between. The CDR3 region has the DNA TGTGCCAGCAGCGTAGGTGGCTACCCGGGCAGGGAGCAGTTCTTC. Translating gives CASSVGGYPGREQFF.

The rearrangement uses TRBV7-9 and TRBJ2-1, with D perhaps matching TRBD1 or TRBD2 (5 bases each). Deletions cut 5 bases from V and 9 bases from J, with 23 bases between. The CDR3 is 16 residues long. Germline CDR1 reads SEHNR; CDR2 reads FQNEAQ (reference sequence). CDR3 DNA: TGTGCCAGCAGCCTCGGGGCCGAGGGAGTCGGTTTTGAGCAGTTCTTC. Amino acids: CASSLGAEGVGFEQFF.

The chain links TRBV19 to TRBJ2-1; 8 bases are shared with TRBD2. CDR1 is LNHDA, CDR2 SQIVND, per germline (reference sequence). J was trimmed by 7 bases and V by 3 bases; bases with no gene match: 5. The CDR3 contains 14 residues. This chain's CDR3 is CASSMSGSLNEQFF. DNA of the CDR3: TGTGCCAGTAGTATGAGCGGGAGTTTGAATGAGCAGTTCTTC.

This clone counts as medium-sized. This sequence joins TRBV28 and TRBJ2-4; 7 positions agree with TRBD1. Losses at the gene ends were 6 bases for V and 9 bases for J; bases not matched to a gene: 11. The CDR3 is made up of 14 amino acids. Germline CDR1 MDHEN, CDR2 SYDVKM. The chain's CDR3 is CASSSPSTGIIQYF. The CDR3 bases are TGTGCCAGCAGCTCACCTTCGACAGGGATCATTCAGTACTTC. Based on the CDR3 plus reference TRBV28 and TRBJ2-4, the full variable domain is DVKVTQSSRYLVKRTGEKVFLECVQDMDHENMFWYRQDPGLGLRLIYFSYDVKMKEKGDIPEGYSVSREKKERFSLILESASTNQTSMYLCASSSPSTGIIQYFGAGTRLSVL.

The chain employs TRBV7-6 and TRBJ2-5, with D maybe TRBD2 (6 bases). The CDR3 is made up of 16 amino acids. Per germline, CDR1 SGHVS and CDR2 FNYEAQ. Trimming took off 4 bases at V and 5 bases at J, with 20 bases between the two ends. For the CDR3, the DNA is TGTGCCAGCAGCTCAAGTTCTAGGAGGGCCAGGGAGACCCAGTACTTC. Protein: CASSSSSRRARETQYF.

The chain is built from TRBV7-2 and TRBJ1-1, with TRBD1 matching 9 bases. J lost 4 bases, V lost 3 bases, and 3 bases had no gene match. The germline gives CDR1 SGHTA, CDR2 FQGNSA. The CDR3 extends over 14 amino acids. CDR3 in amino acids: CASSFPTGGTEAFF. The CDR3 bases are TGTGCCAGCAGCTTTCCGACAGGGGGCACTGAAGCTTTCTTT.

The CDR3 DNA reads as TGTGCCAGCAGTGAGGGACAGGAGTTAGCCAAAAACATTCAGTACTTC. Translated: CASSEGQELAKNIQYF. The chain couples TRBV6-1 to TRBJ2-4, with 8 bases fitting TRBD1. The CDR3 extends over 16 amino acids. The germline gives CDR1 MNHNS, CDR2 SASEGT. After removal of 3 bases from V and 0 bases from J, the junction contained 4 bases not matched to a gene.

This rearrangement joins TRBV7-4 to TRBJ1-2, with a possible D match to TRBD1 (6 bases). Trimming took 3 bases from V and 1 from J, leaving 15 bases between them. Germline loops: CDR1 SGHVT, CDR2 SQSDAQ. This CDR3 contains 16 residues. This chain's CDR3 is CASSFTRQDYNYGYTF. DNA of the CDR3: TGTGCCAGCAGCTTCACGAGACAGGACTATAACTATGGCTACACCTTC.

The V gene is TRBV7-9, the J gene TRBJ2-7; D gene ambiguous. Trimming cost V 0 bases and J 0 bases, with 3 bases left between them. CDR3 length: 13 residues. Germline CDR1 SEHNR, CDR2 FQNEAQ (reference sequence). CDR3 coding DNA: TGTGCCAGCAGCTTAGCAAGCTCCTACGAGCAGTACTTC. It translates to CASSLASSYEQYF.

This clone has just one count. The CDR3 region has the DNA TGTGCTGCGGGCGTCGGCTACGAGCAGTACTTC. Its protein product is CAAGVGYEQYF. The V call is TRBV25-1, the J call TRBJ2-7; possible D gene TRBD2, 5 bases. Germline CDR1 reads MGHDK; CDR2 reads SYGVNS. This CDR3 has 11 residues.

This clone was detected only a few times. In DNA, the CDR3 is TGTGCCAGCAGCTTTACAGGGGGCGCGTGGTACGAGCAGTACTTC. This translates into CASSFTGGAWYEQYF. The V gene is TRBV27, the J gene TRBJ2-7; 9 nucleotides match TRBD1. V trimming: 6 bases; J trimming: 4 bases; junction bases outside the gene matches: 10. This CDR3 is built from 15 residues. The germline gives CDR1 MNHEY, CDR2 SMNVEV (reference sequence).

This clone was seen once. CDR3 region: CASSRGMGAEENTIYF. In DNA, the CDR3 is TGTGCCAGTAGTAGGGGCATGGGGGCTGAAGAAAACACCATATATTTT. The chain couples TRBV19 to TRBJ1-3; TRBD1 is a possible D gene (6 bases). Trimming removed 4 bases from V and 6 bases from J, with 19 bases in between. CDR3 length: 16 residues. Germline CDR1 reads LNHDA; CDR2 reads SQIVND (reference sequence).

This rearrangement joins TRBV6-1 to TRBJ2-7; D is unclear. Trimming stripped 1 base from V and 3 bases from J, with 4 bases between. The CDR3 has 12 residues. The germline gives CDR1 MNHNS, CDR2 SASEGT. This CDR3 is CASSEGYYEQYF. CDR3 DNA sequence: TGTGCCAGCAGTGAAGGGTACTACGAGCAGTACTTC.

This sequence joins TRBV27 and TRBJ2-7; 8 bases are a match to TRBD1. This CDR3 spans 14 amino acids. Trimming took 6 bases from V and 4 from J; bases not matched to a gene: 8. Germline values: CDR1 MNHEY, CDR2 SMNVEV (reference sequence). The CDR3 reads CASSNGQGPYEQYF. CDR3 bases: TGTGCCAGCAGCAATGGACAGGGACCGTACGAGCAGTACTTC.

This chain joins TRBV2 and TRBJ2-2, with TRBD1 matching over 7 bases. Germline CDR1 is SNHLY and CDR2 is FYNNEI. This CDR3 spans 19 amino acids. V lost 0 bases and J lost 6; bases outside the gene matches: 16. CDR3 sequence (DNA): TGTGCCAGCAGTGAAGCTTTTACGGGCGGGCAGGGGGTACCCGGGGAGCTGTTTTTT. Its translation is CASSEAFTGGQGVPGELFF.

This CDR3 reads CASSEGTGNTQYF. CDR3 bases: TGTGCCAGCAGTGAGGGGACAGGCAATACGCAGTATTTT. The chain recombines TRBV2 with TRBJ2-3; TRBD1 agrees at 8 bases. The CDR3 runs to 13 residues. Per the germline V gene, CDR1 is SNHLY and CDR2 is FYNNEI. The V gene end was trimmed by 3 bases and the J gene end by 7 bases; junction bases not matched to a gene: 3.

This sequence joins TRBV4-3 and TRBJ1-3, with 8 bases lining up with TRBD1. Germline V gene data show CDR1 as LGHNA and CDR2 as YSLEER. The CDR3 runs 16 residues. J lost 2 bases, V lost 2 bases, and 5 bases had no gene match. For the CDR3, the DNA is TGCGCCAGCAGCCAACTGACAGGGGTAGCTGGAAACACCATATATTTT. Protein product: CASSQLTGVAGNTIYF.

This chain connects TRBV2 to TRBJ2-7; 7 bases align to TRBD2. The germline CDR1 and CDR2 sequences are SNHLY and FYNNEI. The CDR3 covers 12 residues. The junction had 3 bases not matched to a gene; V was cut back by 7 bases and J by 3 bases. The CDR3 loop reads CASMAGVYEQYF. The CDR3, as DNA: TGTGCCAGCATGGCGGGAGTCTACGAGCAGTACTTC.

This chain connects TRBV5-8 to TRBJ2-7; 8 positions match TRBD1. Per germline, CDR1 SGHTS and CDR2 YDEGEE. This CDR3 is 18 amino acids long. V lost 0 bases, J lost 3 bases, and 14 bases stayed unmatched. CDR3 in amino acids: CASSLAPSDRVADYEQYF. In nucleotides, the CDR3 is TGTGCCAGCAGCTTGGCCCCATCGGACAGGGTCGCTGACTACGAGCAGTACTTC.

The V and J genes are TRBV25-1 and TRBJ1-4; tentatively, D is TRBD1 (6 bases). Germline CDR1 and CDR2: MGHDK and SYGVNS. The germline V and J ends were trimmed by 4 bases and 6 bases, with 9 bases remaining between them. CDR3 length: 13 amino acids. The DNA of the CDR3 is TGTGCCAGCAGTGGTAGGGGGGATGAAAAACTGTTTTTT. Translating gives CASSGRGDEKLFF.

The rearrangement links TRBV10-1 to TRBJ2-2; TRBD1 matches 8 bases. The length of the CDR3 is 16 residues. Losses at the gene ends were 5 bases for V and 0 bases for J; bases not matched to a gene: 5. Germline lookup yields CDR1 WNHNN and CDR2 SYGVQD (reference sequence). The CDR3 DNA reads TGCGCCAGCAGTCAGGGACAGGCTACGAACACCGGGGAGCTGTTTTTT. Its translation: CASSQGQATNTGELFF.

This clone has a single count. The chain has TRBV5-6 and TRBJ2-1; a possible D gene is TRBD2 (5 bases). Germline V lookup: CDR1 SGHDT, CDR2 YYEEEE. Trimming cost V 2 bases and J 1 base, with 10 bases left between them. CDR3 length equals 15 residues. Written as DNA, the CDR3 is TGTGCCAGCAGCTTAAGCGGACGATCCTACAATGAGCAGTTCTTC. Translated: CASSLSGRSYNEQFF.

This clone was seen a few times. This chain joins TRBV27 and TRBJ2-5; the D call may be TRBD1 or TRBD2 (5 bases each). CDR1 is MNHEY, CDR2 SMNVEV, per germline (reference sequence). CDR3 size: 15 residues. Trimming removed 3 bases from V and 4 bases from J, with 15 bases in between. The CDR3, as DNA: TGTGCCAGCAGTTTTGGGCTGGGGACCCGAGAGACCCAGTACTTC. This translates into CASSFGLGTRETQYF.

The V and J genes are TRBV30 and TRBJ1-2; a weak D match, TRBD1 (5 bases). The germline V gene encodes CDR1 GTSNPN and CDR2 SVGIG (reference sequence). V shed 4 bases and J shed 3 bases, with 6 bases lying between them. The CDR3 has 11 amino acids. The DNA for the CDR3 is TGTGCCTGGAAGGGGCACTATGGCTACACCTTC. It is translated as CAWKGHYGYTF.

This clone occurred a few times. The chain has TRBV5-1 and TRBJ1-2; D is unresolved. V lost 3 bases and J lost 5, with 14 bases in between. CDR1 and CDR2 from the germline V gene are SGHRS and YFSETQ. The CDR3 runs to 14 residues. CDR3 residues: CASSSETDAYGYTF. DNA for the CDR3: TGCGCCAGCAGCTCAGAGACTGATGCTTATGGCTACACCTTC.

The chain has TRBV6-5 and TRBJ2-5; D is ambiguous. V was trimmed by 7 bases and J by 5 bases, leaving 14 bases between them. Germline V lookup: CDR1 MNHEY, CDR2 SVGAGI. The CDR3 is 13 residues long. The CDR3 spells CASTRSLLETQYF. CDR3 nucleotides: TGTGCCAGCACCCGAAGTCTACTTGAGACCCAGTACTTC.

This chain links TRBV27 with TRBJ2-3; no reliable D call. V lost 5 bases to trimming and J lost 0 bases, with 9 bases between them. Germline CDR1 reads MNHEY; CDR2 reads SMNVEV (reference sequence). The CDR3 contains 14 residues. CDR3 nucleotides: TGTGCCAGCAGTCTCTCAACTAGCACAGATACGCAGTATTTT. It yields the protein CASSLSTSTDTQYF.

The CDR3 region has the DNA TGTGCCAGCAGTTACAGACAGGGGGGGACAGAGACCCAGTACTTC. Translation: CASSYRQGGTETQYF. This chain joins TRBV6-5 and TRBJ2-5; 9 nucleotides match TRBD1. V was clipped by 2 bases and J by 4 bases; unmatched bases: 5. This CDR3 is 15 amino acids long. Germline-derived CDR1 and CDR2 are MNHEY and SVGAGI.

This chain links TRBV7-9 with TRBJ2-6; TRBD1 might be the D (5 bases). Germline V gene sequence: CDR1 SEHNR, CDR2 FQNEAQ (reference sequence). The CDR3 contains 16 residues. V lost 3 bases to trimming and J lost 0 bases, with 9 bases between them. The CDR3 sequence: CASSFPGSSGANVLTF. In DNA form, the CDR3 reads TGTGCCAGCAGCTTCCCAGGGTCCTCTGGGGCCAACGTCCTGACTTTC.

The rearrangement uses TRBV7-8 and TRBJ1-1; no clear D gene. Germline V gives CDR1 SGHVS, CDR2 FQNEAQ. The CDR3 consists of 16 residues. V dropped 5 bases and J dropped 0 bases, with 16 bases sitting between them. Here the CDR3 reads CASSIPFAGMNTEAFF. CDR3 coding DNA: TGTGCCAGCAGCATTCCCTTTGCGGGTATGAACACTGAAGCTTTCTTT.